This record looks at one TCR beta chain sequence and its context. Its antigen has not been determined. Within one base of it there is no much larger clone, and no base qualities were kept. All of the isolated RNA was reverse transcribed with the High Capacity cDNA Reverse Transcription Kit, so expressed TCRB transcripts were sequenced. Deep immunoSEQ sequencing was performed on naive, central memory and regulatory T cell samples, with an average of about 3.6 million total reads per sample. Sorted cells were lysed in RLT buffer, and RNA was extracted using DNase-treated RNeasy Micro or Mini kits according to cell number. To prevent cross-contamination, every cell subset was processed on its own, while patient and healthy donor samples were processed together. Using the immunoSEQ multiplex PCR, TCRB sequences were amplified from cDNA into 87-bp fragments spanning the CDR3 region. Sequencing of the amplicons was performed on the Illumina HiSeq platform. The published analysis was carried out like this. Synthetic template baselines were used to correct PCR bias computationally, reads within Hamming distance 2 were collapsed, and singletons that could not be merged were discarded. By aligning reads against IMGT, V, D and J genes, CDR3 length, and insertions or deletions at six rearrangement sites were assigned. Within each subset, clonotype counts were normalized to the number of sorted cells before true diversity and Gini coefficients were calculated with the tcR R package. The overlap coefficient, calculated on TCRB nucleotide sequences, was used to measure repertoire sharing. Out-of-frame TCRB sequences from naive cells were analyzed to stand in for the pre-selection repertoire. As stored in TCRdb, this immuneACCESS dataset retains in-frame rearrangements with V and J assigned. A fraction of the clones does not appear; measured against another copy, unresolved V genes explain less than half of the discrepancy, and the remainder lacks a known reason. D and trimming were read from the DNA, whereas the V and J calls and clone size are those reported in that table. Within this sample are 630,000 or so clones, with around 15% of them counted one time only. The ten largest clones take up 0.03% to 0.045% of the sample.

This sample is part of a study of beta chain features in type 1 diabetes (dated by TCRdb to 2016 to 2018). With regard to the full study: Patients and healthy donors did not differ in mean age, gender distribution, total cell number or subset yield. Regulatory and stem cell-like memory subsets were obtained from only 8 patients and roughly eight healthy donors, while naive and central memory subsets were obtained from all 28 donors. A total of approximately 110,000,000 sorted cells were examined across all samples, and a strong correlation was observed between cell number per subset and RNA yield. In the study, recently diagnosed type 1 diabetes patients and matched healthy donors were compared on the TCRB repertoires of their sorted circulating CD4+ T cell subsets. Study-wide findings and limitations: At VDJ recombination sites, type 1 diabetes patients had fewer insertions and more deleted nucleotides, which implies abnormalities in thymic rearrangement. Naive, central memory and regulatory TCRB repertoires appeared more similar among patients than among healthy donors. Type 1 diabetes patients showed a moderate but significant shortening of TCRB CDR3 length in all four CD4+ subsets. Because cDNA was sequenced instead of genomic DNA, activated cells with high expression could be over-represented, although the groups did not differ in activation or CD3 levels. Because the HLA sub-analyses included only small numbers of individuals, any influence of HLA type on TCRB rearrangement was left unresolved. PCR may preferentially amplify shorter templates, but because patient and control samples were amplified and corrected together, any resulting skew would affect both groups equally.

V drops 2 bases and J drops 0 bases, leaving 14 bases in between. Sequences SGHDN (CDR1) and FVKESK (CDR2) are obtained from the germline V gene. The CDR3 covers 17 residues, taking in both the cysteine and the phenylalanine. Just the 51-base CDR3 DNA is kept, in frame starting at base 1. Each donor gave one peripheral blood draw, about 110 mL on average, collected into heparinised tubes. Using a panel that included CD45RO, CCR7, CD25, CD127, CD95 and CD27, naive, central memory, regulatory and stem cell-like memory CD4+ T cells were sorted on a BD FACSAria II. All sorted populations exceeded 95% purity. PBMCs were isolated immediately by Lymphoprep density gradient centrifugation and stained directly without culture. To minimize batch effects, samples were stained and sorted in pairs, one healthy donor with one patient per experiment.

The sequenced material came from naive CD4+ T cells from blood. In light of the paper, this sample's cell subset or site label describes: true naive CD4+ T cells. The TCR comes from a young man with type 1 diabetes. In this chain, TRBV14 is recombined with TRBJ2-4, and the D gene may be TRBD1, 5 bases matching. The CDR3 corresponds to CASSQLQAPLAKNIQYF. The DNA sequence is as follows: TGTGCCAGCAGCCAATTACAGGCCCCGCTAGCCAAAAACATTCAGTACTTC.